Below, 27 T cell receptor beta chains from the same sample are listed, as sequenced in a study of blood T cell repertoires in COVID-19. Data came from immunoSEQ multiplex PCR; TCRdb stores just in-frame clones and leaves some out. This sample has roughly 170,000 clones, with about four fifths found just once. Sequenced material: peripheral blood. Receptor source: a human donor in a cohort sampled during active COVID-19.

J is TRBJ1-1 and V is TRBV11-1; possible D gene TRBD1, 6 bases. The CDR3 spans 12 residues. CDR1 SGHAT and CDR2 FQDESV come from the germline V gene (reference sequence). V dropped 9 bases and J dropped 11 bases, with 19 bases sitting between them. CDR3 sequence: CARWGLLGEAFF. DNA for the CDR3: TGTGCCAGATGGGGGCTTTTGGGGGAGGCTTTCTTT.

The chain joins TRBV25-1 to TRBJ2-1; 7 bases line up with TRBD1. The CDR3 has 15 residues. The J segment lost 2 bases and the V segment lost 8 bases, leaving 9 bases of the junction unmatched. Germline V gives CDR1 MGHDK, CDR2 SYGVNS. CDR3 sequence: CASGLTGVPYNEQFF. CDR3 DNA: TGTGCCAGCGGCCTAACAGGGGTTCCCTACAATGAGCAGTTCTTC.

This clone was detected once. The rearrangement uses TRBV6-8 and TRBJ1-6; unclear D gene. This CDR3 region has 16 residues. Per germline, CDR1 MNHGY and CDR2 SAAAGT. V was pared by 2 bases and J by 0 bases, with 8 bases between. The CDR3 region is CASSYRFSSYNSPLHF. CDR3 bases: TGTGCCAGCAGTTACAGATTCAGCTCCTATAATTCACCCCTCCACTTT.

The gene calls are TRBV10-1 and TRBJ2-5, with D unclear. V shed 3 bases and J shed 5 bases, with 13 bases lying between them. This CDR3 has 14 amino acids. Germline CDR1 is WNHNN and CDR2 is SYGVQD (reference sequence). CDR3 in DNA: TGCGCCAGCAGTGATGTCCGCGCCGGGGAGACCCAGTACTTC. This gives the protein CASSDVRAGETQYF.

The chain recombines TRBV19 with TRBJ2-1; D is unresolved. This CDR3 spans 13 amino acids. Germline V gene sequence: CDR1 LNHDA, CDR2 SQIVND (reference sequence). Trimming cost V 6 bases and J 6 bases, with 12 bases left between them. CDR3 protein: CASSPHYANEQFF. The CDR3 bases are TGTGCCAGTAGCCCCCACTACGCCAATGAGCAGTTCTTC.

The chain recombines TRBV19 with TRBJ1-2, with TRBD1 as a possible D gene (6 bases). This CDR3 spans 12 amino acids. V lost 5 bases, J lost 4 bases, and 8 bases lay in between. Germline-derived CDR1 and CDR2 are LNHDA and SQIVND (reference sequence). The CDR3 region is CASSRGGYGYTF. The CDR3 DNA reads TGTGCCAGTAGTCGAGGGGGCTATGGCTACACCTTC.

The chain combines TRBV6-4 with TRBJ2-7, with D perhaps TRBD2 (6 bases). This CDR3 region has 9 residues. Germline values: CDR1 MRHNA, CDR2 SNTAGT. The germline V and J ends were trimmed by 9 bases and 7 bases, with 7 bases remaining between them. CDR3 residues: CARSGEQYF. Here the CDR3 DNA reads TGTGCCAGAAGCGGGGAGCAGTACTTC.

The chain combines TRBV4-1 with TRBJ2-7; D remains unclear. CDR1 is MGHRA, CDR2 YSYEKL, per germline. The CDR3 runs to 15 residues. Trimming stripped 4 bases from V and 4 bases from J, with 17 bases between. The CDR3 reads CASSPLIGQAYEQYF. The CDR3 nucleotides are TGCGCCAGCAGCCCTCTCATTGGCCAGGCTTACGAGCAGTACTTC.

The CDR3 nucleotides are TGCGCCAGCAGAACCGGGACTAGCGGGGGCCGGGGCTACAATGAGCAGTTCTTC. Its protein product is CASRTGTSGGRGYNEQFF. This chain connects TRBV10-1 to TRBJ2-1; 14 bases map to TRBD2. V lost 6 bases to trimming and J lost 3 bases; unmatched junction nucleotides: 10. Germline V gene data show CDR1 as WNHNN and CDR2 as SYGVQD (reference sequence). This CDR3 has 18 residues.

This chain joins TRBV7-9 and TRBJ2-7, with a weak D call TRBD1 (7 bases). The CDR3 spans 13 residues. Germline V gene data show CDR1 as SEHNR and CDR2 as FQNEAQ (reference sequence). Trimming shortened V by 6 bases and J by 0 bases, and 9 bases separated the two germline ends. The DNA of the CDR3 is TGTGCCAGCAGGCGGGACAGCTCCTACGAGCAGTACTTC. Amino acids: CASRRDSSYEQYF. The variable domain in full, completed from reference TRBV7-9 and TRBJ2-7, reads DTGVSQNPRHKITKRGQNVTFRCDPISEHNRLYWYRQTLGQGPEFLTYFQNEAQLEKSRLLSDRFSAERPKGSFSTLEIQRTEQGDSAMYLCASRRDSSYEQYFGPGTRLTVT.

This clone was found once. CDR3 residues: CAIRDSGGSDTQYF. Here the CDR3 DNA reads TGTGCCATCAGGGATAGCGGGGGGTCAGATACGCAGTATTTT. The rearrangement joins TRBV10-3 to TRBJ2-3; the match to TRBD2 covers 10 bases. The ends lost 6 bases at V and 4 bases at J; junction bases unmatched: 4. Germline lookup yields CDR1 ENHRY and CDR2 SYGVKD. This CDR3 region has 14 residues.

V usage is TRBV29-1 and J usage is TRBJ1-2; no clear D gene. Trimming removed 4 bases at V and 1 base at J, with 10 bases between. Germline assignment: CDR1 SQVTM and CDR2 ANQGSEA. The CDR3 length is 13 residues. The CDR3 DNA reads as TGCAGCGTTGTAAAAGAGGATAACTATGGCTACACCTTC. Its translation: CSVVKEDNYGYTF.

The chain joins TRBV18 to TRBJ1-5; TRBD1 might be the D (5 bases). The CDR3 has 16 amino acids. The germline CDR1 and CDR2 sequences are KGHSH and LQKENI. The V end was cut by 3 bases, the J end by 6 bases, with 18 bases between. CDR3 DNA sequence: TGTGCCAGCTCACCGGGAGACGGGGGATTTGGTCAGCCCCAGCATTTT. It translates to CASSPGDGGFGQPQHF. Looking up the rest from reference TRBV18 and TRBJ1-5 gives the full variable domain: NAGVMQNPRHLVRRRGQEARLRCSPMKGHSHVYWYRQLPEEGLKFMVYLQKENIIDESGMPKERFSAEFPKEGPSILRIQQVVRGDSAAYFCASSPGDGGFGQPQHFGDGTRLSIL.

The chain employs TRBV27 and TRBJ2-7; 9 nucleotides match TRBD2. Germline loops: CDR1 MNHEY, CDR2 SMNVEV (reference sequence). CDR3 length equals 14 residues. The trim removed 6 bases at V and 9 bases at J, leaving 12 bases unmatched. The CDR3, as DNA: TGTGCCAGCAGCCCCACTCGAGCGGGGGGTGGGCAGTACTTC. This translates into CASSPTRAGGGQYF.

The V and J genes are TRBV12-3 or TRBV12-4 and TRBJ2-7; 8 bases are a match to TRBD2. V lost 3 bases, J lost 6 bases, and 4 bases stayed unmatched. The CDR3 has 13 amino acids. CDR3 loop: CASSFGLASEQYF. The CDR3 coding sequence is TGTGCCAGCAGTTTCGGACTAGCCAGCGAGCAGTACTTC.

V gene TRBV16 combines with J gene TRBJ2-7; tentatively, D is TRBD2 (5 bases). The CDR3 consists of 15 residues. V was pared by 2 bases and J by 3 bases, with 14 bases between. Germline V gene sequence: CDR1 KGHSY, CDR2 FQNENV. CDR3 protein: CASSQERLFIYEQYF. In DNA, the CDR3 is TGTGCCAGCAGCCAAGAGCGACTATTTATCTACGAGCAGTACTTC. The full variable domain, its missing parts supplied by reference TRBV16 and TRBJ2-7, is GEEVAQTPKHLVRGEGQKAKLYCAPIKGHSYVFWYQQVLKNEFKFLISFQNENVFDETGMPKERFSAKCLPNSPCSLEIQATKLEDSAVYFCASSQERLFIYEQYFGPGTRLTVT.

The CDR3 sequence: CASSAPGTGRDEQYF. CDR3 DNA: TGCGCCAGCAGCGCGCCCGGGACAGGGAGGGACGAGCAGTACTTC. The genes are TRBV5-1 and TRBJ2-7, with 9 bases fitting TRBD1. The J segment lost 5 bases and the V segment lost 4 bases, leaving 10 bases of the junction unmatched. The CDR3 length is 15 residues. Germline V gene data show CDR1 as SGHRS and CDR2 as YFSETQ.

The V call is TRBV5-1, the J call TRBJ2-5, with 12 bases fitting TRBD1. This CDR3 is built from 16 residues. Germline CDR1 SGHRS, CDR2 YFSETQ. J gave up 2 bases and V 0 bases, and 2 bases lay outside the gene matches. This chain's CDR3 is CASSLAGQGAQETQYF. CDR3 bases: TGCGCCAGCAGCTTGGCGGGACAGGGGGCGCAAGAGACCCAGTACTTC. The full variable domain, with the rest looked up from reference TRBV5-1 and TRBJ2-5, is KAGVTQTPRYLIKTRGQQVTLSCSPISGHRSVSWYQQTPGQGLQFLFEYFSETQRNKGNFPGRFSGRQFSNSRSEMNVSTLELGDSALYLCASSLAGQGAQETQYFGPGTRLLVL.

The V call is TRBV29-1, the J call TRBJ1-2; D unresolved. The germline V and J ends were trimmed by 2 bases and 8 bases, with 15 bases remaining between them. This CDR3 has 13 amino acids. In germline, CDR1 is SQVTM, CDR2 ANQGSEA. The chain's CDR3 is CSVELEGSKGYTF. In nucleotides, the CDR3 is TGCAGCGTTGAACTTGAGGGCTCTAAGGGCTACACCTTC.

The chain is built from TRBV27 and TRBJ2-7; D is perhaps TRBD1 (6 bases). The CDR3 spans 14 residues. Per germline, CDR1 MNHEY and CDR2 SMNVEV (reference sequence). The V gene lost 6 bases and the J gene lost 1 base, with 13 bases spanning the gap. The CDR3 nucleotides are TGTGCCAGCAGGGCGATAGACAGGTCCTACGAGCAGTACTTC. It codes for CASRAIDRSYEQYF.

In DNA, the CDR3 is TGCGCCAGCAGCCCGCGGGGAACCTACAATGAGCAGTTCTTC. The encoded protein is CASSPRGTYNEQFF. V is TRBV4-1 and J is TRBJ2-1; weak D call: TRBD2 (6 bases). The CDR3 has 14 amino acids. The ends were cut back, 4 bases at V and 2 bases at J, with 9 bases in the middle. CDR1 MGHRA and CDR2 YSYEKL come from the germline V gene.

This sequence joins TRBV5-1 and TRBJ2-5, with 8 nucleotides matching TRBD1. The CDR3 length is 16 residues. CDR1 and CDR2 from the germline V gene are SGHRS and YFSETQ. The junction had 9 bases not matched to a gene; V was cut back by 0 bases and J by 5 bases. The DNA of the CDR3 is TGCGCCAGCAGCTTGGGCGGACAGGGAAGTTTGGAGACCCAGTACTTC. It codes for CASSLGGQGSLETQYF.

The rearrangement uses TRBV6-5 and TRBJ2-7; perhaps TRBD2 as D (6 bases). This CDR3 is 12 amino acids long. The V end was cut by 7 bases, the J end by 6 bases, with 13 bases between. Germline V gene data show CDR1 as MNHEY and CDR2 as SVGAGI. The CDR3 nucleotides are TGTGCCAGCAAAGGAGGGCTTGGCGAGCAGTACTTC. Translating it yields CASKGGLGEQYF.

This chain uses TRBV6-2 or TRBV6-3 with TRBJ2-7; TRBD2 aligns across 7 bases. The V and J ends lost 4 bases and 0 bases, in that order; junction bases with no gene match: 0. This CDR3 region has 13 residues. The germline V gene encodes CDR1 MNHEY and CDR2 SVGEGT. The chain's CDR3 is CASSWGGSYEQYF. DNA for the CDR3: TGTGCCAGCAGTTGGGGGGGCTCCTACGAGCAGTACTTC.

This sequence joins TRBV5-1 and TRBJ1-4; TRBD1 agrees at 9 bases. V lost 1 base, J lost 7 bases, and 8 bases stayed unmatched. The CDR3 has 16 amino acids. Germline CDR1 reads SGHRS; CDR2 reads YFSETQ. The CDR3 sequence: CASSLNPTGGGEKLFF. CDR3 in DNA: TGCGCCAGCAGCTTGAATCCGACAGGGGGAGGTGAAAAACTGTTTTTT. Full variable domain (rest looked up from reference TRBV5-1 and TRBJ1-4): KAGVTQTPRYLIKTRGQQVTLSCSPISGHRSVSWYQQTPGQGLQFLFEYFSETQRNKGNFPGRFSGRQFSNSRSEMNVSTLELGDSALYLCASSLNPTGGGEKLFFGSGTQLSVL.

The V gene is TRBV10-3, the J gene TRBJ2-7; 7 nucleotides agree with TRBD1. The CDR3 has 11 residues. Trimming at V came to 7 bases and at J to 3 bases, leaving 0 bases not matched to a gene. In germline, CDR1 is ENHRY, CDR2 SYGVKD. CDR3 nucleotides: TGTGCCATCACAGGGGGCTACGAGCAGTACTTC. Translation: CAITGGYEQYF.

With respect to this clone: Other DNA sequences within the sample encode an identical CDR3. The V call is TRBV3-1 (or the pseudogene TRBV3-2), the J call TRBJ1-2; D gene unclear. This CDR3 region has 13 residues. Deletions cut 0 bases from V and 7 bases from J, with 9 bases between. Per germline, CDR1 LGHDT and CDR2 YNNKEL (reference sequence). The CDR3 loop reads CASSQDRSSGYTF. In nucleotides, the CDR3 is TGTGCCAGCAGCCAAGACAGATCCTCTGGCTACACCTTC.